These 14 T cell receptor beta chains share one sample of origin, sequenced in a study of control samples from healthy donors and cancer patients. Here immunoSEQ multiplex PCR was the method, and the copy in TCRdb shows in-frame clones only, minus some. The sample yields approximately 130,000 clones, about 87% seen once. The sequencing input was blood. These receptors came from a man in his thirties or forties in good health.

This chain joins TRBV18 and TRBJ1-5; D not certain. V was pared by 3 bases and J by 0 bases, with 15 bases between. CDR3 length: 17 residues. CDR1 is KGHSH and CDR2 is LQKENI in the germline V gene. CDR3 loop: CASSPATRSDSNQPQHF. The CDR3 DNA reads as TGTGCCAGCTCACCGGCAACCCGGTCGGATAGCAATCAGCCCCAGCATTTT.

This rearrangement joins TRBV2 to TRBJ1-6, with TRBD1 matching over 8 bases. Germline-derived CDR1 and CDR2 are SNHLY and FYNNEI. Trimming at V came to 8 bases and at J to 9 bases, leaving 9 bases not matched to a gene. The CDR3 is 14 residues long. The CDR3: CASDRGVPSSPLHF. In nucleotides, the CDR3 is TGTGCCAGCGACAGGGGAGTCCCGAGTTCACCCCTCCACTTT.

The CDR3 DNA reads TGTGCCAGCAGTTACCCGGGACTAGCGGTCTACGAGCAGTACTTC. Translated, it gives CASSYPGLAVYEQYF. V and J are TRBV6-2 or TRBV6-3 and TRBJ2-7; 11 nucleotides align to TRBD2. Germline loops: CDR1 MNHEY, CDR2 SVGEGT. The CDR3 runs to 15 residues. Trimming at V came to 2 bases and at J to 3 bases, leaving 3 bases not matched to a gene.

This rearrangement joins TRBV24-1 to TRBJ2-7; 11 bases line up with TRBD2. With V trimmed by 0 bases and J by 2 bases, 2 bases remained unmatched. The CDR3 totals 16 residues. In germline, CDR1 is KGHDR, CDR2 SFDVKD. The CDR3 reads CATSDLLAGGTYEQYF. CDR3 sequence (DNA): TGTGCCACCAGTGATTTGTTAGCGGGGGGGACCTACGAGCAGTACTTC.

The rearrangement links TRBV11-3 to TRBJ2-1, with 7 bases identical to TRBD1. This CDR3 is built from 14 residues. The V gene end was trimmed by 3 bases and the J gene end by 4 bases; junction bases not matched to a gene: 3. CDR1 and CDR2 (germline): SGHNT, YENEEA. CDR3 residues: CASSLRGLYNEQFF. The CDR3 nucleotides read TGTGCCAGCAGCTTGAGGGGGCTTTACAATGAGCAGTTCTTC.

In its sample, this clone was seen once. The rearrangement uses TRBV19 and TRBJ2-7; 12 positions agree with TRBD2. This CDR3 has 14 residues. Germline CDR1 is LNHDA and CDR2 is SQIVND (reference sequence). The V gene end was trimmed by 5 bases and the J gene end by 3 bases; junction bases not matched to a gene: 2. CDR3 sequence (DNA): TGTGCCAGTAGTGTGACTAGCGGGGGCTACGAGCAGTACTTC. Translated, it gives CASSVTSGGYEQYF.

The V gene is TRBV4-1, the J gene TRBJ1-6; 8 positions agree with TRBD1. The CDR3 consists of 17 residues. The ends lost 0 bases at V and 8 bases at J; junction bases unmatched: 9. Germline V gene lookup returns CDR1 MGHRA and CDR2 YSYEKL. CDR3 residues: CASSQESAGGPHSPLHF. DNA of the CDR3: TGCGCCAGCAGCCAAGAAAGTGCAGGGGGCCCCCATTCACCCCTCCACTTT.

The chain combines TRBV6-5 with TRBJ2-3, with D uncertain. The CDR3 contains 11 residues. V gave up 10 bases and J gave up 5 bases, with 10 bases separating them. From germline, CDR1 is MNHEY and CDR2 SVGAGI. CDR3 nucleotides: TGTGCCACCCGTCGCCAAGATACGCAGTATTTT. This sequence encodes CATRRQDTQYF.

V gene TRBV7-8 combines with J gene TRBJ2-5; TRBD2 agrees at 9 bases. The V gene's germline CDR1 is SGHVS and CDR2 FQNEAQ. With V trimmed by 5 bases and J by 5 bases, 15 bases remained unmatched. The CDR3 runs to 17 residues. The CDR3 sequence: CASSQRVAGDLRETQYF. DNA of the CDR3: TGTGCCAGCAGCCAGAGGGTAGCGGGGGACTTAAGGGAGACCCAGTACTTC.

The chain joins TRBV11-2 to TRBJ2-3, with D tentatively TRBD1 (6 bases). The germline V gene has CDR1 SGHAT and CDR2 FQNNGV. The CDR3 has 15 residues. The V end was cut by 0 bases, the J end by 9 bases, with 16 bases between. This CDR3 reads CASSLDLGQGQTQYF. DNA of the CDR3: TGTGCCAGCAGCTTAGATCTGGGTCAGGGACAAACGCAGTATTTT. The whole variable domain, filled in from reference TRBV11-2 and TRBJ2-3, reads EAGVAQSPRYKIIEKRQSVAFWCNPISGHATLYWYQQILGQGPKLLIQFQNNGVVDDSQLPKDRFSAERLKGVDSTLKIQPAKLEDSAVYLCASSLDLGQGQTQYFGPGTRLTVL.

This clone was seen just once. This chain links TRBV6-2 or TRBV6-3 with TRBJ1-1; D not resolved. There are 16 residues in the CDR3. Looked up from germline, CDR1 is MNHEY and CDR2 is SVGEGT. V was pared by 2 bases and J by 5 bases, with 18 bases between. In nucleotides, the CDR3 is TGTGCCAGCAGTTACAAGTTTGAGGCGGCCGAAACTGAAGCTTTCTTT. Its protein product is CASSYKFEAAETEAFF.

This clone has just a few counts. The chain uses TRBV6-6 and TRBJ2-5, with no clear D. The CDR3 sequence is 12 residues long. Trimming left V 8 bases short and J 3 bases short, with 10 bases between. The germline V gene encodes CDR1 MNHNY and CDR2 SVGAGI (reference sequence). Written as DNA, the CDR3 is TGTGCCAGCTCGAACCGAAAAGAGACCCAGTACTTC. This encodes CASSNRKETQYF.

The chain carries TRBV19 and TRBJ2-2; D is unclear. With 3 bases removed from V and 1 base from J, the gap between germline ends came to 15 bases. This CDR3 is built from 17 residues. Germline CDR1 and CDR2: LNHDA and SQIVND (reference sequence). CDR3 in amino acids: CASSMSAALLNTGELFF. The DNA for the CDR3 is TGTGCCAGTAGTATGAGCGCCGCCCTCCTGAACACCGGGGAGCTGTTTTTT.

The CDR3 loop is CASSPLGDRSDGYTF. CDR3 sequence (DNA): TGTGCCAGCTCACCCTTGGGGGACAGATCGGATGGCTACACCTTC. The chain is built from TRBV18 and TRBJ1-2, with TRBD1 matching 7 bases. The V and J ends lost 3 bases and 6 bases, in that order; junction bases with no gene match: 10. Germline CDR1 reads KGHSH; CDR2 reads LQKENI. The CDR3 runs 15 residues.